One sample yielded the 27 T cell receptor beta chains listed below, sequenced in a study of long-term antiretroviral therapy in people with HIV. Samples were assayed with immunoSEQ v3.0 at survey level. Assay: immunoSEQ multiplex PCR; the TCRdb copy retains only in-frame clones and omits some. The data show about 48,000 clones, around four fifths seen once. The sample consisted of unsorted PBMCs, taken 0.8 years after starting antiretroviral therapy. The source is a woman aged 18-29 years with HIV.

This rearrangement joins TRBV4-3 to TRBJ2-7, with D possibly TRBD1 on 5 matching bases. This CDR3 has 13 amino acids. V was pared by 3 bases and J by 0 bases, with 6 bases between. Per germline, CDR1 LGHNA and CDR2 YSLEER. CDR3 sequence reads: CASSQDISYEQYF. The CDR3 bases are TGCGCCAGCAGCCAGGACATCTCCTACGAGCAGTACTTC.

This CDR3 is CASSSPPEQYF. In DNA form, the CDR3 reads TGTGCCAGCAGCTCCCCCCCCGAGCAGTACTTC. The chain uses TRBV7-9 and TRBJ2-7; D unclear. Germline V gives CDR1 SEHNR, CDR2 FQNEAQ (reference sequence). The CDR3 is 11 amino acids. Trimming removed 4 bases at V and 6 bases at J, with 7 bases between.

V is TRBV7-2 and J is TRBJ2-2, with D unresolved. V lost 6 bases to trimming and J lost 6 bases, with 11 bases between them. Germline V CDR1 and CDR2: SGHTA, FQGNSA. This CDR3 is 13 amino acids long. The CDR3 loop reads CASSRLPAGELFF. CDR3 DNA sequence: TGTGCCAGCAGTCGCCTCCCTGCCGGGGAGCTGTTTTTT.

The rearrangement links TRBV25-1 to TRBJ1-1; D is uncertain. The germline V gene has CDR1 MGHDK and CDR2 SYGVNS. The CDR3 has 17 amino acids. V lost 4 bases and J lost 2, with 20 bases in between. In DNA, the CDR3 is TGTGCCAGCAGTGTAGGAGATCCCCCCGGCCCCAACACTGAAGCTTTCTTT. Its protein product is CASSVGDPPGPNTEAFF.

The rearrangement uses TRBV9 and TRBJ2-6; maybe TRBD1 (5 bases). V was pared by 1 base and J by 0 bases, with 14 bases between. The length of the CDR3 is 18 residues. Germline V gene data show CDR1 as SGDLS and CDR2 as YYNGEE. The CDR3 nucleotides are TGTGCCAGCAGCGTAAAGGGGCGGAGCTACTCTGGGGCCAACGTCCTGACTTTC. Translating gives CASSVKGRSYSGANVLTF.

This rearrangement joins TRBV27 to TRBJ2-1, with D unresolved. Germline V gene lookup returns CDR1 MNHEY and CDR2 SMNVEV (reference sequence). CDR3 length: 15 residues. Trimming took off 8 bases at V and 0 bases at J, with 14 bases between the two ends. CDR3 DNA sequence: TGTGCCAGCTTAGAAAGGAGCAGCTCCTACAATGAGCAGTTCTTC. This codes for CASLERSSSYNEQFF.

The rearrangement links TRBV11-1 to TRBJ2-1, with 9 bases aligning to TRBD1. The V and J ends lost 2 bases and 4 bases, in that order; junction bases with no gene match: 3. The CDR3 consists of 15 residues. CDR1 is SGHAT, CDR2 FQDESV, per germline (reference sequence). The chain's CDR3 is CASSLSGQGYNEQFF. CDR3 nucleotides: TGTGCCAGCAGCTTATCAGGACAGGGGTACAATGAGCAGTTCTTC. The full variable domain, with the rest looked up from reference TRBV11-1 and TRBJ2-1, is EAEVAQSPRYKITEKSQAVAFWCDPISGHATLYWYRQILGQGPELLVQFQDESVVDDSQLPKDRFSAERLKGVDSTLKIQPAELGDSAMYLCASSLSGQGYNEQFFGPGTRLTVL.

V and J are TRBV5-8 and TRBJ1-2; 7 bases are a match to TRBD1. Germline lookup yields CDR1 SGHTS and CDR2 YDEGEE. This CDR3 spans 14 amino acids. Germline trimming cut 2 bases from V and 8 bases from J; bases unmatched to any gene: 9. The DNA for the CDR3 is TGTGCCAGCAGCTTCCCCCGGGACAGTGACGGCTACACCTTC. Translation: CASSFPRDSDGYTF.

DNA of the CDR3: TGTGCCAGCAGCCACGAAGGACGGATTCCTTACAATGAGCAGTTCTTC. It translates to CASSHEGRIPYNEQFF. The rearrangement links TRBV7-3 to TRBJ2-1; D not resolved. Germline V gene sequence: CDR1 SGHTA, CDR2 FQGTGA. The V end was cut by 5 bases, the J end by 4 bases, with 18 bases between. The CDR3 spans 16 residues.

Regarding this clone: Its ends do not fully match the called genes, so a read error is possible. The chain employs TRBV5-4 and TRBJ2-7, with D possibly being TRBD1 (6 bases). CDR1 SGHNT and CDR2 YYREEE come from the germline V gene (reference sequence). CDR3 length: 15 residues. The CDR3 DNA is TGCGCCAGCAGCCAAGAGTCGACAGGCTCCTACGAGCAGTACTTC. Protein product: CASSQESTGSYEQYF.

J is TRBJ1-2 and V is TRBV6-5; D perhaps matches TRBD1 (6 bases). CDR3 length: 15 residues. Trimming pared 0 bases from V and 2 bases from J, leaving 10 bases between. CDR1 is MNHEY and CDR2 is SVGAGI in the germline V gene. CDR3: CASSYSRTGNYGYTF. Here the CDR3 DNA reads TGTGCCAGCAGTTACTCGAGAACAGGGAACTATGGCTACACCTTC.

The chain has TRBV15 and TRBJ2-2, with D perhaps TRBD2 (6 bases). CDR1 and CDR2 (germline): LNHNV, YYDKDF (reference sequence). Trimming shortened V by 0 bases and J by 3 bases, and 8 bases separated the two germline ends. The CDR3 is made up of 15 amino acids. The CDR3 here is CATSRDWGDTGELFF. CDR3 nucleotide sequence: TGTGCCACCAGCAGAGATTGGGGGGACACCGGGGAGCTGTTTTTT.

The chain uses TRBV27 and TRBJ2-5; 10 bases line up with TRBD1. V lost 6 bases to trimming and J lost 3 bases; unmatched junction nucleotides: 4. The germline gives CDR1 MNHEY, CDR2 SMNVEV (reference sequence). The CDR3 covers 14 residues. CDR3 nucleotides: TGTGCCAGCAGCGGGGACAGGGGAGAAGAGACCCAGTACTTC. Translated, it gives CASSGDRGEETQYF.

This chain uses TRBV11-3 with TRBJ2-3; 9 nucleotides line up with TRBD1. The CDR3 is made up of 15 amino acids. V trimming: 5 bases; J trimming: 3 bases; junction bases outside the gene matches: 6. Germline assignment: CDR1 SGHNT and CDR2 YENEEA. The CDR3 region is CASSTTGGVTDTQYF. Written as DNA, the CDR3 is TGTGCCAGCAGCACGACAGGGGGTGTAACAGATACGCAGTATTTT.

This rearrangement joins TRBV10-2 to TRBJ2-4; D is possibly TRBD2 (6 bases). The CDR3 is 15 residues long. V lost 3 bases and J 3 bases, leaving 12 bases between the germline ends. Germline CDR1 reads WSHSY; CDR2 reads SAAADI. The chain's CDR3 is CASSDSLAVKNIQYF. CDR3 coding DNA: TGCGCCAGCAGTGACTCTTTAGCGGTCAAAAACATTCAGTACTTC.

The chain uses TRBV4-1 and TRBJ1-5; TRBD1 is a possible D gene (5 bases). There are 14 residues in the CDR3. V was trimmed by 0 bases and J by 2 bases, leaving 5 bases between them. Per germline, CDR1 MGHRA and CDR2 YSYEKL. The CDR3 nucleotides read TGCGCCAGCAGCCAAGAGGGGCGCAATCAGCCCCAGCATTTT. It is translated as CASSQEGRNQPQHF.

CDR3 bases: TGTGCCAGTAGTCTCCTCGCTGTAGACAAAGGTGGCTACACCTTC. It codes for CASSLLAVDKGGYTF. V is TRBV19 and J is TRBJ1-2; no clear D. The germline gives CDR1 LNHDA, CDR2 SQIVND (reference sequence). V lost 5 bases, J lost 7 bases, and 20 bases lay in between. This CDR3 is built from 15 residues.

The rearrangement joins TRBV6-5 to TRBJ2-2; the D gene is possibly TRBD2 (6 bases). V was clipped by 0 bases and J by 5 bases, with 7 bases between them. This CDR3 is 14 amino acids long. Germline V gene data show CDR1 as MNHEY and CDR2 as SVGAGI. CDR3 region: CASSYSSGTGELFF. The CDR3 nucleotides read TGTGCCAGCAGTTACTCGAGCGGGACCGGGGAGCTGTTTTTT.

The chain carries TRBV5-4 and TRBJ1-1, with 9 bases matching TRBD1. From germline, CDR1 is SGHNT and CDR2 YYREEE (reference sequence). The CDR3 length is 13 residues. V gave up 6 bases and J gave up 4 bases; unmatched junction bases: 4. This chain's CDR3 is CASTGQGSTEAFF. In DNA, the CDR3 is TGTGCCAGCACGGGACAGGGTAGCACTGAAGCTTTCTTT.

This clone was detected only a few times. This chain connects TRBV9 to TRBJ1-2; a possible D gene is TRBD1 (6 bases). Germline V gene data show CDR1 as SGDLS and CDR2 as YYNGEE. Trimming left V 0 bases short and J 6 bases short, with 9 bases between. This CDR3 has 13 residues. The CDR3 DNA sequence: TGTGCCAGCAGCGTAGATCAGGGGAATGGCTACACCTTC. It yields the protein CASSVDQGNGYTF.

The chain links TRBV7-3 to TRBJ2-2; a possible D gene is TRBD2 (6 bases). Between the trimmed V and J ends, which lost 8 bases and 2 bases, there was a span of 9 bases. Germline CDR1 SGHTA, CDR2 FQGTGA. This CDR3 has 13 amino acids. The CDR3 here is CASAGFNTGELFF. The CDR3 DNA is TGTGCCAGCGCGGGGTTCAACACCGGGGAGCTGTTTTTT.

The rearrangement links TRBV7-2 to TRBJ2-7; 8 positions match TRBD2. CDR3 size: 14 residues. Trimming cost V 5 bases and J 3 bases; bases outside gene matches: 6. Germline V gives CDR1 SGHTA, CDR2 FQGNSA. The CDR3 DNA reads as TGTGCCAGCAGCCTGGGACTAGGGATCTACGAGCAGTACTTC. It codes for CASSLGLGIYEQYF.

V is TRBV5-1 and J is TRBJ2-3, with unresolved D. Germline lookup yields CDR1 SGHRS and CDR2 YFSETQ. V dropped 2 bases and J dropped 2 bases, with 15 bases sitting between them. The CDR3 is 16 residues long. The CDR3 region is CASSLRQLGITDTQYF. In DNA form, the CDR3 reads TGCGCCAGCAGCTTACGGCAGTTGGGAATCACAGATACGCAGTATTTT.

The chain employs TRBV3-2 and TRBJ2-7. TRBV3-2 is reported as a pseudogene. This CDR3 is 9 amino acids long. The CDR3 loop reads CARVPQQYF. In nucleotides, the CDR3 is TGTGCCAGAGTGCCCCAGCAGTACTTC.

The sample holds a few counts of this clone. The rearrangement links TRBV28 to TRBJ2-7; D not resolved. Germline V gene data show CDR1 as MDHEN and CDR2 as SYDVKM. The ends were cut back, 6 bases at V and 3 bases at J, with 9 bases in the middle. The CDR3 is made up of 12 amino acids. CDR3 bases: TGTGCCAGCAGCCTACTCAACTACGAGCAGTACTTC. This gives the protein CASSLLNYEQYF. The variable domain in full, completed from reference TRBV28 and TRBJ2-7, reads DVKVTQSSRYLVKRTGEKVFLECVQDMDHENMFWYRQDPGLGLRLIYFSYDVKMKEKGDIPEGYSVSREKKERFSLILESASTNQTSMYLCASSLLNYEQYFGPGTRLTVT.

The rearrangement links TRBV19 to TRBJ1-1; a possible D gene is TRBD1 (6 bases). CDR3 length equals 16 residues. V lost 8 bases, J lost 0 bases, and 19 bases lay in between. Germline lookup yields CDR1 LNHDA and CDR2 SQIVND (reference sequence). CDR3 amino acids: CASGDTGTYLNTEAFF. CDR3 nucleotides: TGTGCCAGTGGGGATACCGGGACATACTTGAACACTGAAGCTTTCTTT.

The gene calls are TRBV11-3 and TRBJ1-1, with D hard to call. CDR3 length: 13 residues. Trimming removed 3 bases from V and 1 base from J, with 6 bases in between. CDR1 is SGHNT and CDR2 is YENEEA in the germline V gene. This CDR3 reads CASSLTRNTEAFF. The CDR3 DNA sequence: TGTGCCAGCAGCTTGACAAGGAACACTGAAGCTTTCTTT.